The entry below describes one T cell receptor beta chain. Its antigen is still unknown. One end of the junction does not line up with germline, which may come from a read error. It was unsorted whole blood that yielded blood RNA, and germline DNA was also extracted. The sample belongs to a study of tumor-infiltrating lymphocytes in primary liver carcinoma. Study as a whole: Surgical resection was the treatment these patients received for primary liver carcinoma. Points from the study as a whole: CD8+ and CD4+ repertoires went uncompared, the samples being bulk unsorted.

The CDR3 sequence is 14 residues long. Germline V gives CDR1 SGHAT, CDR2 FQNNGV. Total RNA (roughly 540 ng) served as template for TCR beta cDNA synthesis primed by a constant-region primer. The TCR beta library was amplified through three nested multiplex PCR rounds in a modified ARM-PCR procedure. With TRBV1-TRBV30 forward primers and a C-beta reverse primer, the first two PCR rounds were run for approximately 10 cycles each. TCRdb recomputed calls from the multiplex PCR reads with MiXCR, one row per CDR3 protein. The table lists roughly 330,000 distinct CDR3 sequences, approximately 64% of them singletons.

The clonotype originates from a middle-aged man with primary liver carcinoma and hepatitis B virus infection. The chain is built from TRBV11-2 and TRBJ2-7, with D possibly called TRBD1 or TRBD2 (5 bases each). The source material was peripheral blood. The CDR3 nucleotides are TGTGCCAGTAGCATGCTACATGGGGGATACGAGCACTACTTC. This gives the protein CASSMLHGGYEHYF.